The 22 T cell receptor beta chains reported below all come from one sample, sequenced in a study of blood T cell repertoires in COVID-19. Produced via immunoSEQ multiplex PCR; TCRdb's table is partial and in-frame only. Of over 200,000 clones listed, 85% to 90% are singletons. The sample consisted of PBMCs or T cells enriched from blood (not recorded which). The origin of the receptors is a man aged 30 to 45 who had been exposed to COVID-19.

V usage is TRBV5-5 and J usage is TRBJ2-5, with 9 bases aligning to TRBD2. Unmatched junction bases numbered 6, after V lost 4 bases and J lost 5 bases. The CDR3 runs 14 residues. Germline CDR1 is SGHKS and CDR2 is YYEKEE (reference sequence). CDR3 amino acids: CASSTGLARETQYF. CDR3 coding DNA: TGTGCCAGCAGCACCGGACTAGCGAGGGAGACCCAGTACTTC.

CDR3 DNA: TGCGCCAGCAGCCAGGGGGGAGTCACTGAAGCTTTCTTT. This encodes CASSQGGVTEAFF. V and J are TRBV4-1 and TRBJ1-1; TRBD1 might be the D (5 bases). The CDR3 covers 13 residues. Germline V gives CDR1 MGHRA, CDR2 YSYEKL. Trimming stripped 3 bases from V and 4 bases from J, with 9 bases between.

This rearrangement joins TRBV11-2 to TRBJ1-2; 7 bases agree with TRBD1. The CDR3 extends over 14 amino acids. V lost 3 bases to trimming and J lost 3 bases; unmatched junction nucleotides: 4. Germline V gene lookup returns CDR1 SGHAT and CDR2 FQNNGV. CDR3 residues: CASSLRGRDYGYTF. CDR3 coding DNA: TGTGCCAGCAGCTTGAGGGGGCGCGACTATGGCTACACCTTC.

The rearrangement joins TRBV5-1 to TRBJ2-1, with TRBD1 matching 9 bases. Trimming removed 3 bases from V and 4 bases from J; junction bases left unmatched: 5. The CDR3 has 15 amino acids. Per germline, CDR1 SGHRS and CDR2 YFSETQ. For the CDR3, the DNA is TGCGCCAGCAGCTGGCGGACAGGGGAGTACAATGAGCAGTTCTTC. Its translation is CASSWRTGEYNEQFF.

CDR3 sequence reads: CASSIPKTGVDGYTF. CDR3 bases: TGTGCCAGTAGTATCCCCAAGACAGGGGTGGACGGCTACACCTTC. The rearrangement joins TRBV19 to TRBJ1-2; 8 nucleotides align to TRBD1. The CDR3 is 15 amino acids. V dropped 3 bases and J dropped 8; count of bases not matched to a gene: 11. Germline V CDR1 and CDR2: LNHDA, SQIVND (reference sequence).

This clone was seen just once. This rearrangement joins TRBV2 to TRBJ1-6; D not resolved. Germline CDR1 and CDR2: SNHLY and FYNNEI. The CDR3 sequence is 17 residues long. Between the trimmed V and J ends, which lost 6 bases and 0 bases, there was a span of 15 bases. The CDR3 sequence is CASRGGVNSSYNSPLHF. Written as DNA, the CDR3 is TGTGCCAGCAGGGGCGGGGTCAACAGCTCCTATAATTCACCCCTCCACTTT.

In DNA form, the CDR3 reads TGCGCCAGCAGCGACCGGGCAGGGAACATTCAGTACTTC. This gives the protein CASSDRAGNIQYF. The chain is built from TRBV5-1 and TRBJ2-4; weak D call: TRBD1 (5 bases). This CDR3 contains 13 residues. Deletions cut 4 bases from V and 7 bases from J, with 12 bases between. Germline loops: CDR1 SGHRS, CDR2 YFSETQ.

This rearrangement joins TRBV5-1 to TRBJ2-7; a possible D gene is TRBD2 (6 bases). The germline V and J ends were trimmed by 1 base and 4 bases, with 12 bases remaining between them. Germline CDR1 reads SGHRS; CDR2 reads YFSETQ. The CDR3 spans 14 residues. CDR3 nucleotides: TGCGCCAGCAGCTTGTGGGAGGATTCTTACGAGCAGTACTTC. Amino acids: CASSLWEDSYEQYF.

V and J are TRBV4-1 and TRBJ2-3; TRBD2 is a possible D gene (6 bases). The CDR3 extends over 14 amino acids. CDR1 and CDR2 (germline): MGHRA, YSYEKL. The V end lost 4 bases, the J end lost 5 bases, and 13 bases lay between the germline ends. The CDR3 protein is CASSRGGSGDTQYF. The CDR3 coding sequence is TGCGCCAGCAGCCGTGGGGGGAGTGGAGATACGCAGTATTTT.

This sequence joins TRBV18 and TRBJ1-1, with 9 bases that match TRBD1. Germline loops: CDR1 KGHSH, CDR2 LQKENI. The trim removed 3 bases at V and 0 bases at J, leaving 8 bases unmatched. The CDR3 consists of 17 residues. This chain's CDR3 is CASSPPGTGWMNTEAFF. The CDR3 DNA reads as TGTGCCAGCTCACCCCCCGGGACAGGGTGGATGAACACTGAAGCTTTCTTT.

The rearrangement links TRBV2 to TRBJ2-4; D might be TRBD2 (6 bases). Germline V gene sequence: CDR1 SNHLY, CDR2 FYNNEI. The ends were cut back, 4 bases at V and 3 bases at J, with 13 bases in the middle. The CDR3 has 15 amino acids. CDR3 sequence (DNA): TGTGCCAGCAGTGGGGGCACCGGGGGCAAAAACATTCAGTACTTC. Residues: CASSGGTGGKNIQYF.

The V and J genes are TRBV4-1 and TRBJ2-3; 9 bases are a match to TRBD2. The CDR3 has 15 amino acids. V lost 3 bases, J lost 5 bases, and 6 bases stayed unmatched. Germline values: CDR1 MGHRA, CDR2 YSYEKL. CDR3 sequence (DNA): TGCGCCAGCAGCCACCGTAGCGGGGGAGGAGATACGCAGTATTTT. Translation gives CASSHRSGGGDTQYF.

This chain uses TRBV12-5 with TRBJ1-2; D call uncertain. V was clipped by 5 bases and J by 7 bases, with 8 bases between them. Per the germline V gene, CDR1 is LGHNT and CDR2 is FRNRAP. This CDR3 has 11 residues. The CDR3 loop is CASGTEGGYTF. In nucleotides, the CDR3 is TGTGCTAGTGGTACGGAGGGTGGCTACACCTTC.

The CDR3 loop is CASRPTGVVLEKLFF. DNA of the CDR3: TGTGCCAGCCGCCCAACGGGTGTGGTTTTAGAAAAACTGTTTTTT. V usage is TRBV19 and J usage is TRBJ1-4; D gene uncertain. The CDR3 is made up of 15 amino acids. The V gene lost 9 bases and the J gene lost 8 bases, with 22 bases spanning the gap. Germline CDR1 and CDR2: LNHDA and SQIVND (reference sequence).

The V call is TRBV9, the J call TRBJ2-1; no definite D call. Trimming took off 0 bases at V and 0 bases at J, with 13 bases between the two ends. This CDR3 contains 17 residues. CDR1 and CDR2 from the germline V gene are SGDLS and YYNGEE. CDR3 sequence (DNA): TGTGCCAGCAGCGTAGGTGGTCAGTTAAGCTCCTACAATGAGCAGTTCTTC. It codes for CASSVGGQLSSYNEQFF.

The CDR3 is CASSEYRTGAIYEQYF. For the CDR3, the DNA is TGTGCCAGCAGTGAATATCGGACAGGGGCGATCTACGAGCAGTACTTC. The V and J genes are TRBV25-1 and TRBJ2-7; 9 bases are a match to TRBD1. The CDR3 extends over 16 amino acids. After removal of 0 bases from V and 3 bases from J, the junction contained 6 bases not matched to a gene. The germline V gene has CDR1 MGHDK and CDR2 SYGVNS.

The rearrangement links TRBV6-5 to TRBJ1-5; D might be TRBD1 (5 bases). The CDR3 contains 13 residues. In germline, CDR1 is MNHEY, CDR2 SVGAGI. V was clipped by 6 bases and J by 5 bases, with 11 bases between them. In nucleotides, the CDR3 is TGTGCCAGCAGCTGGGGGGGGGATCAGCCCCAGCATTTT. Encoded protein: CASSWGGDQPQHF.

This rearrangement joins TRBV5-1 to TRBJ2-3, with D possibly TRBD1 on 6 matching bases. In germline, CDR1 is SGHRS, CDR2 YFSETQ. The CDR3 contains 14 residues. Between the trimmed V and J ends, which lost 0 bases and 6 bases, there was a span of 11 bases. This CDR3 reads CASSLEGVSDTQYF. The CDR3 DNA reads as TGCGCCAGCAGCTTGGAGGGGGTCTCGGATACGCAGTATTTT.

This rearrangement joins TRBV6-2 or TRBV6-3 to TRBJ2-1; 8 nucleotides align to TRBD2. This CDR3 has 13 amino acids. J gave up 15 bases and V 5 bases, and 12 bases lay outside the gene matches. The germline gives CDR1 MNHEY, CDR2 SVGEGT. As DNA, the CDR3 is TGTGCCAGCAGTCCCCCGGGGGGGGCCATCGGGTTCTTC. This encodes CASSPPGGAIGFF.

CDR3 in DNA: TGTGCTAGTGGTTATGAGAGTAGGAGGGTTCAGCCCCAGCATTTT. Its protein is CASGYESRRVQPQHF. The rearrangement joins TRBV12-5 to TRBJ1-5, with no clear D. Trimming took 4 bases from V and 6 from J, leaving 16 bases between them. Germline lookup yields CDR1 LGHNT and CDR2 FRNRAP. The CDR3 loop spans 15 amino acids.

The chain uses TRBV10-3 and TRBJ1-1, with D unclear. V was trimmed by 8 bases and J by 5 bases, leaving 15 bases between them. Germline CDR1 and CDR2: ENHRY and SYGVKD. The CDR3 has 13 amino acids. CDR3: CAILRELDTEAFF. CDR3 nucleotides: TGTGCCATCCTTCGGGAGTTAGATACTGAAGCTTTCTTT.

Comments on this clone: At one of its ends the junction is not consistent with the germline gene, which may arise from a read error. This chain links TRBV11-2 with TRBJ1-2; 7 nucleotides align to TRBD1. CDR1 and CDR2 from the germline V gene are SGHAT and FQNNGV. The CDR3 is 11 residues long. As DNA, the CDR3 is TGTGCCAGCAGACGTGGGGGACAGCCAATCTTC. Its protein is CASRRGGQPIF.